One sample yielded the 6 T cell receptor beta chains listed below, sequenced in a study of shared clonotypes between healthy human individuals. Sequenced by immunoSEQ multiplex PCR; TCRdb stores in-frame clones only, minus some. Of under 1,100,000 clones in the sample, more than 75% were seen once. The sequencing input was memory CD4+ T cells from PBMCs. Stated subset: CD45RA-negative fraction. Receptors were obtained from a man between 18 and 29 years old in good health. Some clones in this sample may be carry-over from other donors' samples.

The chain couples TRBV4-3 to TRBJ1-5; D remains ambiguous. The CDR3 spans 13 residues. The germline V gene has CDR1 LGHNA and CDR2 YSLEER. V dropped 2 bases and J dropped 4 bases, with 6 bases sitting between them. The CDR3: CASSQQINQPQHF. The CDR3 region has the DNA TGCGCCAGCAGCCAACAAATAAATCAGCCCCAGCATTTT.

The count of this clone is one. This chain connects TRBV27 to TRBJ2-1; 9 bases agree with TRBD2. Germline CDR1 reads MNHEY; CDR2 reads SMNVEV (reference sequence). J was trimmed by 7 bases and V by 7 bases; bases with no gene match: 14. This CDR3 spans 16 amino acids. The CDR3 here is CASTFRGGRAGNEQFF. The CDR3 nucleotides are TGTGCCAGCACCTTCAGGGGCGGGAGGGCCGGGAATGAGCAGTTCTTC.

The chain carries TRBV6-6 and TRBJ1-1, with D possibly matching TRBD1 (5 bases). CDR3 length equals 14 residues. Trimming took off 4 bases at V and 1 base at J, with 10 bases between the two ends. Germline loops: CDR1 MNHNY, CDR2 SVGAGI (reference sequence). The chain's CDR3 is CASSFDSGNTEAFF. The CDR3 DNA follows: TGTGCCAGCAGTTTTGACAGCGGGAACACTGAAGCTTTCTTT.

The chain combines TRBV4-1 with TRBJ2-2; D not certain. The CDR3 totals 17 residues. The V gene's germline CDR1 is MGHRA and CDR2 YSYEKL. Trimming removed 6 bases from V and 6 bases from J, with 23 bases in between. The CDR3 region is CASRGFFLGLRSGELFF. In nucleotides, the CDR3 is TGCGCCAGCAGGGGGTTCTTTTTGGGCCTCAGGTCCGGGGAGCTGTTTTTT.

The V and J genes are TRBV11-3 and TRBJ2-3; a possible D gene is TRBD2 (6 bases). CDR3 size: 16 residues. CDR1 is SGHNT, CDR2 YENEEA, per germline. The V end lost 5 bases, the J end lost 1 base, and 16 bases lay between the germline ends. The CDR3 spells CASSRHGGSRTDTQYF. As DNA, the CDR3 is TGTGCCAGCAGCCGGCATGGGGGGAGTCGCACAGATACGCAGTATTTT. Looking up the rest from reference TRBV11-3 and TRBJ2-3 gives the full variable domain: EAGVVQSPRYKIIEKKQPVAFWCNPISGHNTLYWYLQNLGQGPELLIRYENEEAVDDSQLPKDRFSAERLKGVDSTLKIQPAELGDSAVYLCASSRHGGSRTDTQYFGPGTRLTVL.

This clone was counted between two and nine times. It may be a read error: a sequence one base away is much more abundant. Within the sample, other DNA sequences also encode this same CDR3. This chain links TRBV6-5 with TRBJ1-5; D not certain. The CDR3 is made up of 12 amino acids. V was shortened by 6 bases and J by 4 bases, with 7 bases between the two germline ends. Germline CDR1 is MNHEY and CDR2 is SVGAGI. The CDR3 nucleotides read TGTGCCAGCAGCACGGGGAATCAGCCCCAGCATTTT. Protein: CASSTGNQPQHF.